These T cell receptor beta chains were read from a single sample in a study of shared clonotypes between healthy human individuals. Sequencing used immunoSEQ multiplex PCR; TCRdb keeps in-frame clones, though not all of them. The sample contains about 600,000 clones, roughly 97% of which appear only once. The sample consisted of naive CD4+ T cells sorted from blood. The source of these receptors is a woman aged 25 to 39 in good health. CDR3s include the opening cysteine and the closing phenylalanine or tryptophan. The D gene is left open where the match is weak.

j_call d_call v_call cdr3_aa
TRBJ2-1 NA TRBV28 CASRPSAVDEQFF
TRBJ2-1 TRBD2 TRBV11-2 CASSRTSGSRDNEQFF
TRBJ2-3 NA TRBV5-4 CASSLFGGDTQYF
TRBJ2-3 TRBD2 TRBV28 CASSTSGSTDTQYF
TRBJ2-2 NA TRBV18 CASSFRAQAGELFF
TRBJ2-2 NA TRBV7-7 CASSSLGRNTGELFF
TRBJ1-6 TRBD1 TRBV6-5 CASSFSRTGDNSPLHF
TRBJ2-2 NA TRBV28 CASTWGDTGELFF
TRBJ1-2 NA TRBV5-5 CASRGQVQLKYGYTF
TRBJ2-1 TRBD2 TRBV13 CASSSASGRVWDEQFF
TRBJ2-5 NA TRBV2 CASSEARPPLAPQYF
TRBJ2-1 TRBD1 TRBV27 CASSLWWTGKGNEQFF
TRBJ2-1 TRBD2 TRBV5-6 CASSLIRGGSYNEQFF
TRBJ2-7 TRBD2 TRBV28 CAITSKSGRPYEQYF
TRBJ1-5 TRBD1 TRBV6-1 CASSRGQGAQPQHF
TRBJ2-2 NA TRBV9 CASSPREVSQVHGELFF
TRBJ2-7 TRBD1 TRBV5-1 CASSPGTGGDYEQYF
TRBJ2-3 TRBD1 TRBV29-1 CSVGFVGQGAWDTQYF
TRBJ2-7 TRBD1 TRBV10-1 CASSDDRGYEQYF
TRBJ1-3 TRBD1 TRBV5-6 CASSRQGSGNTIYF
TRBJ2-3 NA TRBV9 CAGDICTDTQYF
TRBJ2-3 NA TRBV19 CASKVKADTDTQYF
TRBJ2-3 NA TRBV28 CASNTDGSTDTQYF
TRBJ1-3 NA TRBV28 CASRAPGNTIYF
TRBJ1-1 NA TRBV19 CASSIRAIQMNTEAFF
TRBJ1-1 TRBD1 TRBV6-1 CATRGQGYSEAFF
TRBJ2-7 NA TRBV5-1 CASSFRTPTYEQYF
TRBJ2-2 TRBD2 TRBV27 CASGTTVGDYITGELFF
TRBJ2-3 NA TRBV11-2 CASSLEQRPTDTQYF
TRBJ2-2 NA TRBV7-2 CASSLATGVSTGELFF
TRBJ1-2 TRBD1 TRBV19 CASSETSRQGEGGYTF
TRBJ1-2 TRBD1 TRBV6-6 CASSFEGATGYTF
TRBJ2-7 NA TRBV6-5 CASRRDSAYEQYF
TRBJ2-3 TRBD2 TRBV4-2 CASSQGLASTDTQYF
TRBJ2-5 TRBD2 TRBV30 CAWSVWLAGGETQYF
TRBJ2-6 TRBD1 TRBV7-9 CASSLGGQGNPGANVLTF
TRBJ2-2 TRBD1 TRBV2 CASRDRGPANTGELFF
TRBJ2-7 NA TRBV7-8 CASSLVLQSVEQYF
TRBJ2-7 NA TRBV28 CASTQSGWAYEQYF
TRBJ2-1 TRBD2 TRBV2 CASTRGLAVGYNEQFF
TRBJ2-7 TRBD1 TRBV4-1 CASSQADREGYEQYF
TRBJ2-7 TRBD2 TRBV6-1 CASIRGTSGGEQYF
TRBJ2-1 NA TRBV11-2 CASSSMGFPSYNEQFF